Given below is one TCR beta chain in context. Under the authors' procedure: By means of reference gene primer amplification, nucleated cell counts were estimated. The data were produced by immunoSEQ multiplex PCR, yet TCRdb's version contains in-frame clones alone and is incomplete. V, J and clone size are taken as reported in that table, and D and trimming were inferred from the DNA itself. The sample includes under 250,000 clones, roughly 84% seen only once; the top ten take roughly 2.6%. CDR3 length: 13 amino acids. V lost 4 bases to trimming and J lost 4 bases; unmatched junction nucleotides: 0. Germline assignment: CDR1 SGHVS and CDR2 FNYEAQ. The sample comes from a study of blood T cell repertoires in COVID-19. Background on the study: T cells, B-cell-depleted T cells, or PBMCs provided the cDNA or gDNA that served as material.

This receptor was identified in a man aged 50 to 60 who had recovered from COVID-19. The sequenced sample consisted of peripheral blood. The chain has TRBV7-6 and TRBJ2-1, with TRBD2 matching 8 bases. CDR3 bases: TGTGCCAGCAGCTCTAGCGGGTACAATGAGCAGTTCTTC. Translating gives CASSSSGYNEQFF.